Presented here are 28 T cell receptor beta chains from one specimen sequenced in a study of blood T cell repertoires in COVID-19. The protocol was immunoSEQ multiplex PCR, while the TCRdb copy is restricted to in-frame clones and leaves out a portion. This sample has roughly 300,000 clones, with 89% found just once. The sample comprised peripheral blood. The receptors originated from a woman in her 30s with COVID-19, enrolled during active disease.

This chain uses TRBV5-1 with TRBJ2-1; D may be TRBD2 (7 bases). Trimming stripped 6 bases from V and 3 bases from J, with 19 bases between. The CDR3 totals 16 residues. Germline V CDR1 and CDR2: SGHRS, YFSETQ. The CDR3 bases are TGCGCCAGCACCAGAGGGGGGCCGGGGGGCTACAATGAGCAGTTCTTC. It yields the protein CASTRGGPGGYNEQFF.

J is TRBJ1-1 and V is TRBV4-2; no definite D call. V shed 0 bases and J shed 1 base, with 6 bases lying between them. The CDR3 is made up of 14 amino acids. Germline V gives CDR1 LGHNA, CDR2 YNFKEQ. The DNA of the CDR3 is TGTGCCAGCAGCCAAGATGCGGAGAACACTGAAGCTTTCTTT. This encodes CASSQDAENTEAFF.

The genes are TRBV19 and TRBJ2-1; 8 nucleotides line up with TRBD1. Germline V gene lookup returns CDR1 LNHDA and CDR2 SQIVND (reference sequence). After removal of 2 bases from V and 7 bases from J, the junction contained 16 bases not matched to a gene. The CDR3 consists of 18 residues. DNA for the CDR3: TGTGCCAGTAGTATAAGGCAGGGGGCGGGATTTGGGGTGAATGAGCAGTTCTTC. Encoded protein: CASSIRQGAGFGVNEQFF.

V is TRBV28 and J is TRBJ2-7; a weak D match, TRBD2 (7 bases). CDR3 length: 15 amino acids. Trimming shortened V by 6 bases and J by 2 bases, and 17 bases separated the two germline ends. Germline lookup yields CDR1 MDHEN and CDR2 SYDVKM. Here the CDR3 reads CASRGGDKAPYEQYV. In DNA form, the CDR3 reads TGTGCCAGCAGGGGGGGGGACAAGGCTCCCTACGAGCAGTACGTC.

The chain employs TRBV2 and TRBJ1-4; 8 bases fit TRBD1. Germline CDR1 reads SNHLY; CDR2 reads FYNNEI. V dropped 8 bases and J dropped 6; count of bases not matched to a gene: 8. There are 14 residues in the CDR3. The CDR3 protein is CASGEDRVYEKLFF. CDR3 in DNA: TGTGCCAGCGGGGAGGACAGGGTATATGAAAAACTGTTTTTT.

The genes are TRBV7-2 and TRBJ1-6; the D gene is possibly TRBD1 (5 bases). V lost 4 bases and J 8 bases, leaving 15 bases between the germline ends. Germline CDR1 is SGHTA and CDR2 is FQGNSA. This CDR3 has 15 residues. The CDR3 is CASSSDQGGHSPLHF. CDR3 DNA: TGTGCCAGCAGCTCGGACCAGGGAGGTCATTCACCCCTCCACTTT.

V gene TRBV3-1 (or the pseudogene TRBV3-2) combines with J gene TRBJ2-3, with D unclear. Germline V gene data show CDR1 as LGHDT and CDR2 as YNNKEL (reference sequence). The V and J ends lost 4 bases and 5 bases respectively, with 10 bases between them. The CDR3 is 13 amino acids. CDR3 DNA sequence: TGTGCCAGCAGCCCGACGGGTCTAGATACGCAGTATTTT. This codes for CASSPTGLDTQYF.

V is TRBV29-1 and J is TRBJ2-5; TRBD2 aligns across 9 bases. Germline loops: CDR1 SQVTM, CDR2 ANQGSEA. The ends lost 5 bases at V and 0 bases at J; junction bases unmatched: 1. CDR3 length: 13 amino acids. The CDR3 DNA sequence: TGCAGCGTTCTAGCGGGGAACCAAGAGACCCAGTACTTC. This translates into CSVLAGNQETQYF.

The chain carries TRBV29-1 and TRBJ2-1, with 10 bases fitting TRBD2. This CDR3 has 14 residues. The V gene's germline CDR1 is SQVTM and CDR2 ANQGSEA. The trim removed 4 bases at V and 7 bases at J, leaving 7 bases unmatched. The CDR3 loop reads CSVGRLAGVNEQFF. The CDR3 DNA sequence: TGCAGCGTTGGTCGCCTAGCGGGAGTAAATGAGCAGTTCTTC.

V is TRBV25-1 and J is TRBJ1-4; 9 nucleotides agree with TRBD1. CDR3 length: 16 residues. CDR1 MGHDK and CDR2 SYGVNS come from the germline V gene. The J segment lost 6 bases and the V segment lost 3 bases, leaving 8 bases of the junction unmatched. For the CDR3, the DNA is TGTGCCAGCAGTGAGGGTTGGACAGGGGAATATGAAAAACTGTTTTTT. Protein: CASSEGWTGEYEKLFF. The full variable domain, in which reference TRBV25-1 and TRBJ1-4 provide the parts outside the CDR3, is EADIYQTPRYLVIGTGKKITLECSQTMGHDKMYWYQQDPGMELHLIHYSYGVNSTEKGDLSSESTVSRIRTEHFPLTLESARPSHTSQYLCASSEGWTGEYEKLFFGSGTQLSVL.

The chain recombines TRBV19 with TRBJ2-1; a weak D match, TRBD2 (5 bases). The V and J ends lost 3 bases and 2 bases respectively, with 11 bases between them. The length of the CDR3 is 15 residues. From germline, CDR1 is LNHDA and CDR2 SQIVND (reference sequence). As DNA, the CDR3 is TGTGCCAGTAGTATTACCAGCGGCACCTACAATGAGCAGTTCTTC. Residues: CASSITSGTYNEQFF.

The CDR3 is CASRREGTGELFF. The CDR3 DNA follows: TGCGCCAGCAGGAGGGAGGGGACCGGGGAGCTGTTTTTT. The chain recombines TRBV10-1 with TRBJ2-2; TRBD2 agrees at 7 bases. The V segment lost 6 bases and the J segment 5 bases; nucleotides outside the gene matches: 3. The germline V gene has CDR1 WNHNN and CDR2 SYGVQD (reference sequence). CDR3 size: 13 residues.

The V call is TRBV15, the J call TRBJ1-5, with D perhaps TRBD1 (6 bases). The CDR3 spans 15 residues. Germline values: CDR1 LNHNV, CDR2 YYDKDF (reference sequence). Trimming took off 4 bases at V and 2 bases at J, with 12 bases between the two ends. CDR3 protein: CATSIAGAGNQPQHF. The CDR3 DNA sequence: TGTGCCACCAGCATAGCGGGGGCCGGCAATCAGCCCCAGCATTTT.

The chain couples TRBV28 to TRBJ1-2; 8 bases are a match to TRBD1. The V gene end was trimmed by 6 bases and the J gene end by 4 bases; junction bases not matched to a gene: 13. Germline V gene lookup returns CDR1 MDHEN and CDR2 SYDVKM. The CDR3 is made up of 16 amino acids. CDR3 in amino acids: CASSAPGTGGAYGYTF. The CDR3 bases are TGTGCCAGCAGCGCACCCGGGACAGGTGGGGCCTATGGCTACACCTTC.

The chain carries TRBV5-6 and TRBJ2-1; D is uncertain. The germline V gene encodes CDR1 SGHDT and CDR2 YYEEEE. Trimming stripped 2 bases from V and 9 bases from J, with 9 bases between. The CDR3 spans 12 residues. DNA of the CDR3: TGTGCCAGCAGCTTAGACGCAGGTGAGCAGTTCTTC. Amino acid sequence: CASSLDAGEQFF.

The chain employs TRBV24-1 and TRBJ2-5; tentative D call: TRBD1 (6 bases). Per germline, CDR1 KGHDR and CDR2 SFDVKD. The CDR3 is made up of 13 amino acids. The germline V and J ends were trimmed by 9 bases and 0 bases, with 10 bases remaining between them. The CDR3 coding sequence is TGTGCCACCGCAGGGGAGTACCAAGAGACCCAGTACTTC. Translating it yields CATAGEYQETQYF.

The J gene is TRBJ1-6, the V gene TRBV6-5; D is undetermined. CDR1 MNHEY and CDR2 SVGAGI come from the germline V gene. This CDR3 has 16 amino acids. V was shortened by 1 base and J by 7 bases, with 14 bases between the two germline ends. The CDR3 nucleotides read TGTGCCAGCAGTTACTTTTCGGGTGAGGGAAATTCACCCCTCCACTTT. Its protein product is CASSYFSGEGNSPLHF.

The chain employs TRBV5-5 and TRBJ2-3; D unresolved. The CDR3 has 12 amino acids. V was trimmed by 2 bases and J by 6 bases, leaving 7 bases between them. Germline CDR1 is SGHKS and CDR2 is YYEKEE (reference sequence). CDR3: CASSFSRDTQYF. CDR3 coding DNA: TGTGCCAGCAGCTTTTCTCGGGATACGCAGTATTTT.

The rearrangement joins TRBV6-5 to TRBJ1-5; D uncertain. Germline-derived CDR1 and CDR2 are MNHEY and SVGAGI. The CDR3 has 14 residues. V was clipped by 6 bases and J by 5 bases, with 14 bases between them. The CDR3 coding sequence is TGTGCCAGCAGAGGTAATTGGAGGTATCAGCCCCAGCATTTT. Its translation: CASRGNWRYQPQHF.

The chain uses TRBV12-2 and TRBJ1-4; TRBD1, the D gene given by the table, was not confirmed from the DNA. TRBV12-2 is marked as a pseudogene. The CDR3 has 13 residues. CDR3 nucleotide sequence: TGTGCGCTACAGGGGGCGAGTTCGGAAAAACTGTTTTTT. Protein product: CALQGASSEKLFF.

The V call is TRBV5-6, the J call TRBJ2-2, with 8 nucleotides matching TRBD1. This CDR3 is built from 17 residues. V shed 4 bases and J 2 bases; nucleotides not matched to a gene: 10. The V gene's germline CDR1 is SGHDT and CDR2 YYEEEE. The CDR3: CASSHRQGRLNTGELFF. CDR3 DNA: TGTGCCAGCAGCCACCGACAGGGGCGTTTAAACACCGGGGAGCTGTTTTTT.

This sequence joins TRBV29-1 and TRBJ2-7, with 7 nucleotides matching TRBD1. The germline CDR1 and CDR2 sequences are SQVTM and ANQGSEA. The trim removed 3 bases at V and 7 bases at J, leaving 9 bases unmatched. There are 13 residues in the CDR3. For the CDR3, the DNA is TGCAGCGTTGAGGAGGACAGGACTGGGGAGCAGTACGTC. Its protein is CSVEEDRTGEQYV.

This sequence joins TRBV27 and TRBJ1-4; D gene unclear. Between the trimmed V and J ends, which lost 8 bases and 4 bases, there was a span of 8 bases. Per germline, CDR1 MNHEY and CDR2 SMNVEV (reference sequence). The CDR3 sequence is 12 residues long. As DNA, the CDR3 is TGTGCCAGCGCGGGCAGTAATGAAAAACTGTTTTTT. It codes for CASAGSNEKLFF.

CDR3 protein: CASSEKTTGGSPLHF. CDR3 in DNA: TGTGCCAGCAGTGAAAAGACGACAGGGGGCTCACCCCTCCACTTT. The chain employs TRBV6-1 and TRBJ1-6; 10 nucleotides agree with TRBD1. This CDR3 contains 15 residues. Per the germline V gene, CDR1 is MNHNS and CDR2 is SASEGT. Trimming at V came to 2 bases and at J to 10 bases, leaving 5 bases not matched to a gene.

The chain combines TRBV19 with TRBJ1-2; D gene ambiguous. V was pared by 6 bases and J by 7 bases, with 12 bases between. In germline, CDR1 is LNHDA, CDR2 SQIVND (reference sequence). CDR3 length equals 12 residues. CDR3 region: CASSARLRGYTF. CDR3 DNA sequence: TGTGCCAGTAGCGCTCGGTTACGTGGCTACACCTTC.

The rearrangement joins TRBV7-2 to TRBJ1-3; D is uncertain. Germline V lookup: CDR1 SGHTA, CDR2 FQGNSA. The CDR3 is 14 residues long. The V end was cut by 3 bases, the J end by 2 bases, with 8 bases between. The CDR3 sequence: CASSFGRTGNTIYF. In DNA form, the CDR3 reads TGTGCCAGCAGCTTTGGCAGAACTGGAAACACCATATATTTT.

This rearrangement joins TRBV5-4 to TRBJ2-5; D may be TRBD2 (7 bases). V gave up 4 bases and J gave up 1 base, with 17 bases separating them. CDR3 length: 16 amino acids. In germline, CDR1 is SGHNT, CDR2 YYREEE (reference sequence). CDR3 nucleotides: TGTGCCAGCAGCCCTGGGGGGCGGGGGACCCAAGAGACCCAGTACTTC. Its protein product is CASSPGGRGTQETQYF.

The genes are TRBV18 and TRBJ2-5; D is uncertain. The CDR3 extends over 13 amino acids. Looked up from germline, CDR1 is KGHSH and CDR2 is LQKENI. The V end lost 3 bases, the J end lost 3 bases, and 8 bases lay between the germline ends. For the CDR3, the DNA is TGTGCCAGCTCACCTTACCGCGAAGAGACCCAGTACTTC. Amino acids: CASSPYREETQYF.